This passage covers 10 T cell receptor beta chains from one sample sequenced in a study of CD8 T cells in Susac syndrome. Random hexamers primed reverse transcription of about 0.45 to 1 ug RNA. TCRdb reprocessed the immunoSEQ multiplex PCR reads with MiXCR, giving one entry per CDR3 protein. The sample records over 150,000 distinct CDR3 sequences, 93% being singletons. The sequencing sample was made of CD4+ T cells from PBMCs. Receptor source: a human donor with multiple sclerosis.

The chain joins TRBV5-1 to TRBJ2-2; D unclear. V was trimmed by 3 bases and J by 7 bases, leaving 4 bases between them. This CDR3 contains 11 residues. Germline V gene data show CDR1 as SGHRS and CDR2 as YFSETQ. The CDR3 coding sequence is TGCGCCAGCAGCTCGAACGGGGAGCTGTTTTTT. Translation gives CASSSNGELFF.

This sequence joins TRBV12-3 or TRBV12-4 and TRBJ2-3, with a weak D call TRBD2 (5 bases). This CDR3 contains 15 residues. Trimming cost V 6 bases and J 4 bases, with 17 bases left between them. CDR3 region: CASSPDGIRADTQYF. CDR3 in DNA: TGTGCCAGCAGCCCTGACGGGATAAGGGCAGATACGCAGTATTTT.

The chain employs TRBV28 and TRBJ2-3; 8 bases agree with TRBD1. The germline CDR1 and CDR2 sequences are MDHEN and SYDVKM. The CDR3 is 15 residues long. V trimming: 7 bases; J trimming: 7 bases; junction bases outside the gene matches: 13. The CDR3 region is CASNGQGAPRNTQYF. For the CDR3, the DNA is TGTGCCAGCAACGGACAGGGAGCACCACGGAATACGCAGTATTTT. Full variable domain (missing parts from reference TRBV28 and TRBJ2-3): DVKVTQSSRYLVKRTGEKVFLECVQDMDHENMFWYRQDPGLGLRLIYFSYDVKMKEKGDIPEGYSVSREKKERFSLILESASTNQTSMYLCASNGQGAPRNTQYFGPGTRLTVL.

This chain connects TRBV7-6 to TRBJ2-2; 12 positions agree with TRBD2. Germline values: CDR1 SGHVS, CDR2 FNYEAQ. The CDR3 runs to 18 residues. V was pared by 5 bases and J by 5 bases, with 12 bases of the junction left unmatched. The CDR3 loop is CASSPSTLAGGLTGELFF. CDR3 in DNA: TGTGCCAGCAGCCCCTCAACACTAGCGGGAGGATTAACCGGGGAGCTGTTTTTT.

The genes are TRBV7-6 and TRBJ2-5; 9 bases fit TRBD2. CDR1 and CDR2 from the germline V gene are SGHVS and FNYEAQ. The CDR3 covers 15 residues. J gave up 3 bases and V 1 base, and 3 bases lay outside the gene matches. The CDR3 region is CASSLEASGEETQYF. The CDR3 DNA reads TGTGCCAGCAGCTTAGAGGCTAGCGGGGAAGAGACCCAGTACTTC.

This clonotype was picked up one time. The chain joins TRBV4-2 to TRBJ1-2, with D tentatively TRBD1 (6 bases). CDR1 is LGHNA, CDR2 YNFKEQ, per germline. The CDR3 totals 16 residues. V was cut by 1 base and J by 1 base, with 13 bases left in between. CDR3 nucleotide sequence: TGTGCCAGCAGCCAAGGGGGCGGGGGCCTTAACTATGGCTACACCTTC. Translated, it gives CASSQGGGGLNYGYTF.

J is TRBJ2-7 and V is TRBV20-1; D gene unclear. Trimming removed 7 bases from V and 4 bases from J, with 20 bases in between. The length of the CDR3 is 14 residues. CDR1 DFQATT and CDR2 SNEGSKA come from the germline V gene (reference sequence). The CDR3 sequence is CSVLDTFSPYEQYF. CDR3 DNA: TGCAGTGTCCTAGACACCTTCTCCCCATACGAGCAGTACTTC.

This rearrangement joins TRBV15 to TRBJ2-3; 10 bases fit TRBD1. CDR1 is LNHNV and CDR2 is YYDKDF in the germline V gene (reference sequence). V was pared by 2 bases and J by 2 bases, with 7 bases of the junction left unmatched. The CDR3 is 17 residues long. This CDR3 is CATSRWGTGAFTDTQYF. The DNA of the CDR3 is TGTGCCACCAGCAGATGGGGGACAGGGGCCTTCACAGATACGCAGTATTTT.

The table lists this clonotype with a count of one. The chain combines TRBV20-1 with TRBJ1-1; D gene unclear. Trimming cost V 5 bases and J 1 base, with 23 bases left between them. The CDR3 runs 17 residues. CDR1 DFQATT and CDR2 SNEGSKA come from the germline V gene (reference sequence). The DNA of the CDR3 is TGCAGTGCTCCGCCGGCGGGTTCGAAGCTACAGAACACTGAAGCTTTCTTT. Its translation: CSAPPAGSKLQNTEAFF.

This chain joins TRBV7-2 and TRBJ2-1; TRBD2 matches 13 bases. Germline V gene sequence: CDR1 SGHTA, CDR2 FQGNSA. V lost 3 bases to trimming and J lost 9 bases; unmatched junction nucleotides: 5. This CDR3 contains 15 residues. The DNA of the CDR3 is TGTGCCAGCAGCTTCGGGACTAGCGGGATGGGTGAGCAGTTCTTC. Its protein is CASSFGTSGMGEQFF.